This TCR beta chain emerged from a study of blood T cell repertoires in COVID-19. As for the study in general: Donors of Cohort 3 who recovered were those that had two negative PCRs, clearance, or symptom resolution.

Clinical history as reported by participants underpinned cohort assignment. Authors' analysis steps: Amplification of reference gene primers provided the estimated nucleated cell counts. The protocol was immunoSEQ multiplex PCR, while the TCRdb copy is restricted to in-frame clones and leaves out a portion. V, J and clone size are those of that table, while D and trimming were read from the DNA. The profile shows roughly 340,000 clones, 87% of them singletons. This clonotype originated in a middle-aged man in a cohort exposed to, infected with or recovered from COVID-19 (not recorded which). The sample comprised PBMCs or T cells enriched from blood (not recorded which).

The CDR3 bases are TGTGCCAGCAGTTCAGGGCCTGGCTACACCTTC. Protein product: CASSSGPGYTF. The chain carries TRBV7-2 and TRBJ1-2; TRBD1 might be the D (5 bases). With 6 bases removed from V and 7 bases from J, the gap between germline ends came to 9 bases. The CDR3 extends over 11 amino acids. The germline CDR1 and CDR2 sequences are SGHTA and FQGNSA.